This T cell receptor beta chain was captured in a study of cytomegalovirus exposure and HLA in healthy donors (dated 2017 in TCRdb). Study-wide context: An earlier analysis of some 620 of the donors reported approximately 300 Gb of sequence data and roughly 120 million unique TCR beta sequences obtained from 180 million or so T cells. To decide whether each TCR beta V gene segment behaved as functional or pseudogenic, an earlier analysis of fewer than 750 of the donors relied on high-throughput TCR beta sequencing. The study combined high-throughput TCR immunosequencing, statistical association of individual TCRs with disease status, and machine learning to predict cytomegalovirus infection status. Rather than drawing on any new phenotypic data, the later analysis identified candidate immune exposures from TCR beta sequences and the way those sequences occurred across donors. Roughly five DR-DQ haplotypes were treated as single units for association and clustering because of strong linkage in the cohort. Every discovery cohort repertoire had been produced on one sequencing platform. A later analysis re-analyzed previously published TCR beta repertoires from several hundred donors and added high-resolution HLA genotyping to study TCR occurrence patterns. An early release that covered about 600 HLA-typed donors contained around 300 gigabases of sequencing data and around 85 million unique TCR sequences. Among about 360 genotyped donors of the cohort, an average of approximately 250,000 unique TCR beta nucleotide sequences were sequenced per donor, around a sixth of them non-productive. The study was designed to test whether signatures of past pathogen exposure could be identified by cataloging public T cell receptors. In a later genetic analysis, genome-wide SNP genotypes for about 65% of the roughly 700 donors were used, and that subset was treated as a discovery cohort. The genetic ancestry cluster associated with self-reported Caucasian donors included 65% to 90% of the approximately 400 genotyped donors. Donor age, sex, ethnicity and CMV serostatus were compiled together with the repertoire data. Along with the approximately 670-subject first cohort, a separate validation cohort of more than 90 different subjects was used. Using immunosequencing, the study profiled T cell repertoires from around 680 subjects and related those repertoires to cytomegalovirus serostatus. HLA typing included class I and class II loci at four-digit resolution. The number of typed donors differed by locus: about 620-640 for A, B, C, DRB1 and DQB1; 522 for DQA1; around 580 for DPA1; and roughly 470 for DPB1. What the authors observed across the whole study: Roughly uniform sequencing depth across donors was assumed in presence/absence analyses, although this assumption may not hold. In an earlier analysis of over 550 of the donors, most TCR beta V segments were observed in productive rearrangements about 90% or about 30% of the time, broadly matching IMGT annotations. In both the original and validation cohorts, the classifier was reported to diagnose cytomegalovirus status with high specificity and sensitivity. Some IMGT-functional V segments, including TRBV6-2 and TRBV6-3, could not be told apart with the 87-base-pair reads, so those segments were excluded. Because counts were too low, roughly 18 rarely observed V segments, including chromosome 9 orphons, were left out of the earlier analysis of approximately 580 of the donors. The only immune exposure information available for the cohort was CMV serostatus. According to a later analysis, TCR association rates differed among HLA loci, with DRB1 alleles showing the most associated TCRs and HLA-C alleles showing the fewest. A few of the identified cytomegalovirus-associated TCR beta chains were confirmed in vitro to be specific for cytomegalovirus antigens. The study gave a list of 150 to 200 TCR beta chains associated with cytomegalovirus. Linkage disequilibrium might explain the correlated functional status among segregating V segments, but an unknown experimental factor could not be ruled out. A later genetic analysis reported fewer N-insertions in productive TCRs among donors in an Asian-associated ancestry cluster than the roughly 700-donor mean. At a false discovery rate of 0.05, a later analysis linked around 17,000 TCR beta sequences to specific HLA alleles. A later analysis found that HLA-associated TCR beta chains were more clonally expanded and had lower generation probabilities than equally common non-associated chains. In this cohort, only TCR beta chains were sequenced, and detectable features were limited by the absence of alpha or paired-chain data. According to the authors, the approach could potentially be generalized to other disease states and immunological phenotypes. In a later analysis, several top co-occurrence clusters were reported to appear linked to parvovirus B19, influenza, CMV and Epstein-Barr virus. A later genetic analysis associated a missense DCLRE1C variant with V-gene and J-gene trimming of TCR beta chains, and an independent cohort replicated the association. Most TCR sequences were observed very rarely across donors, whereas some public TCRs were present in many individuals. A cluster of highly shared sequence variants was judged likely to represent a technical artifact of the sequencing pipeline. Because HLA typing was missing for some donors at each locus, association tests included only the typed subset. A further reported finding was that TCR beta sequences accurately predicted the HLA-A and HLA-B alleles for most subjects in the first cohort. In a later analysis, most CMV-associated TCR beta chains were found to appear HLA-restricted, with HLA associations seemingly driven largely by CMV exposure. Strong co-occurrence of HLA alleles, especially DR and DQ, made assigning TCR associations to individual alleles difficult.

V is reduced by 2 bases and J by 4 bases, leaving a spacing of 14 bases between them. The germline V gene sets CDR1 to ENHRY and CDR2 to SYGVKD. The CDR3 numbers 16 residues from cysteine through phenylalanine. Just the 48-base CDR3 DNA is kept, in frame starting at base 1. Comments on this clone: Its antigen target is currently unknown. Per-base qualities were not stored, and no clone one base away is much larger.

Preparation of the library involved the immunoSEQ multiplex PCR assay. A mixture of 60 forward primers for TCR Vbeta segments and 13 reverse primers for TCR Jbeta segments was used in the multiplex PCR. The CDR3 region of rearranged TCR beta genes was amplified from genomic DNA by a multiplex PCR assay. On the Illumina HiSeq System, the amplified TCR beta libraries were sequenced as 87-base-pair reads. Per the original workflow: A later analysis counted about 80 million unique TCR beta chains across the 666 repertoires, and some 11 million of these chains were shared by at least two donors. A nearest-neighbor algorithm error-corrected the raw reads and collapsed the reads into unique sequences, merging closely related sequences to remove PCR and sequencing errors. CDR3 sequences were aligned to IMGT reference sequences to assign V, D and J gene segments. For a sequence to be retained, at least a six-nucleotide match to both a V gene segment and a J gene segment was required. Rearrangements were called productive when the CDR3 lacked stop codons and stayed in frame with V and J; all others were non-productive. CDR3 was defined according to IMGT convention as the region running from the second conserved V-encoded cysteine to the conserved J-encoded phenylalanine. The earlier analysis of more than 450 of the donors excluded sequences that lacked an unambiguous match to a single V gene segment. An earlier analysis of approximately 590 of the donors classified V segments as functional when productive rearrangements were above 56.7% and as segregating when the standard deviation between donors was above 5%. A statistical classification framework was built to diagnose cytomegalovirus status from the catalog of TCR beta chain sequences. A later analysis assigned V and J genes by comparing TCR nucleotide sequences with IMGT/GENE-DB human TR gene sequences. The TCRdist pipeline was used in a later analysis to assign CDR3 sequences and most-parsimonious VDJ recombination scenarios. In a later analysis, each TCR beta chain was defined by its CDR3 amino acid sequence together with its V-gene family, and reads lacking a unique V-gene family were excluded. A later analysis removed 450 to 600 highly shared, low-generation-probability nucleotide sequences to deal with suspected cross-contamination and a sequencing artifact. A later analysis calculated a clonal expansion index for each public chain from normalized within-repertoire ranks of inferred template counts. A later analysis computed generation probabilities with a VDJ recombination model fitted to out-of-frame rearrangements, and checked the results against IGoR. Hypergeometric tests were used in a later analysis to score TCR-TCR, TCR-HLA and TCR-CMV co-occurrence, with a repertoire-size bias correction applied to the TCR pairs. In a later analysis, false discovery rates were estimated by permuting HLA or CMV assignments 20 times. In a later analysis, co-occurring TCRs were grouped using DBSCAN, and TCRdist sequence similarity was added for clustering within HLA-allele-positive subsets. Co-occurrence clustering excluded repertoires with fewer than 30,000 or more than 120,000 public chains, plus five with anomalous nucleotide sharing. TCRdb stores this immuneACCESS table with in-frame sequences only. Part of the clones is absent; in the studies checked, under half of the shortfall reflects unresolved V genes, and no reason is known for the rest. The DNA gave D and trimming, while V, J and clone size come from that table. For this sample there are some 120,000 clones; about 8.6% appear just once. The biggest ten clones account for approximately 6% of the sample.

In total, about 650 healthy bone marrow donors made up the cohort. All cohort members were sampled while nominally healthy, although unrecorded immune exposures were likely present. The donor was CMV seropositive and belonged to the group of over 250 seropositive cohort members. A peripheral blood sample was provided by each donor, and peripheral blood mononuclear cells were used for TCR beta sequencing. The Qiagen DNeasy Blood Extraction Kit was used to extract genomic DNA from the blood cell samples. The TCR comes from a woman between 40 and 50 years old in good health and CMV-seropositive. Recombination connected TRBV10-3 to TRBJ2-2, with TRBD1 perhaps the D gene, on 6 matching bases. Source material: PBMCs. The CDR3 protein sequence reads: CAISERDIKSTGELFF. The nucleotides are TGTGCCATCAGTGAGAGGGACATAAAGAGCACCGGGGAGCTGTTTTTT.